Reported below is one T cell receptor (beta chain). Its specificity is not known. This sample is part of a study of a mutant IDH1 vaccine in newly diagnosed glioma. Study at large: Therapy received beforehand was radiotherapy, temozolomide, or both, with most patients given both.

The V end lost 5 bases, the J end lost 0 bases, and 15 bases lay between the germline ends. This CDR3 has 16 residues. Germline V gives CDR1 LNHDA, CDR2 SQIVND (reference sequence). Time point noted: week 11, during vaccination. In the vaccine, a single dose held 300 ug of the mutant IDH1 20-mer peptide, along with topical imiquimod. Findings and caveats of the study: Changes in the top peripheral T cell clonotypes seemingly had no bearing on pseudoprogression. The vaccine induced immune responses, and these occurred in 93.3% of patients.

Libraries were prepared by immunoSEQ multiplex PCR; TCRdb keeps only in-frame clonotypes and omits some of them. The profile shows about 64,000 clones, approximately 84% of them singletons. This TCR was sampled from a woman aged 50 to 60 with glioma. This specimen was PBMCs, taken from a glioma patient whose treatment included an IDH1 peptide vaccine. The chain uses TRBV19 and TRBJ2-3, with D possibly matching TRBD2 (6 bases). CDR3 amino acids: CASSLRDSRSTDTQYF. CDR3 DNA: TGTGCCAGTAGTCTTAGGGACTCCAGAAGCACAGATACGCAGTATTTT.